A selection of T cell receptor beta chains follows, all from one sample in a study of monozygotic twins with cystic fibrosis. Clones were read by immunoSEQ multiplex PCR, and TCRdb kept only the in-frame ones, dropping some. The table includes roughly 14,000 clones, around 98% detected once. Sequenced sample: blood. Receptors were obtained from a girl aged 2-15 years with cystic fibrosis. The CDR3 runs from the conserved cysteine through the conserved F or W. A D gene is named only where the DNA matches it firmly. Clone size is shown for a subset of rows, as once, few, many or a class of expanded clone.

>.|17|TRBV15|TRBJ2-7|.
CATSRAFLGASNYEQYF
TGTGCCACCAGCAGAGCTTTTTTGGGAGCTAGTAACTACGAGCAGTACTTC
>.|13|TRBV13|TRBJ2-1|.
CASSLVTGYEQFF
TGTGCCAGCAGCTTAGTTACGGGGTATGAGCAGTTCTTC
>.|16|TRBV5-5|TRBJ1-3|.
CASTFADTSSGNTIYF
TGTGCCAGCACCTTCGCTGACACGAGCTCTGGAAACACCATATATTTT
>.|14|TRBV4-3|TRBJ2-5|TRBD2
CASSQTSGRETQYF
TGCGCCAGCAGCCAGACTAGCGGGAGAGAGACCCAGTACTTC
>.|14|TRBV27|TRBJ2-1|TRBD2
CASSTTGTSSEQFF
TGTGCCAGCAGTACGACCGGGACTAGCAGTGAGCAGTTCTTC
>.|19|TRBV4-2|TRBJ1-5|.
CASSQDTASELYSNQPQHF
TGTGCCAGCAGCCAAGATACAGCGTCAGAACTTTATAGCAATCAGCCCCAGCATTTT
>.|15|TRBV18|TRBJ1-1|TRBD1
CASSQWTGLNTEAFF
TGTGCCAGCTCACAATGGACAGGGCTGAACACTGAAGCTTTCTTT
>.|14|TRBV2|TRBJ1-2|.
CASSELGYDYGYTF
TGTGCCAGCAGTGAGTTGGGATATGACTATGGCTACACCTTC
>once|14|TRBV5-6|TRBJ2-7|.
CASSLSAWAYEQYF
TGTGCCAGCAGCTTGTCTGCCTGGGCCTACGAGCAGTACTTC
>once|15|TRBV10-3|TRBJ1-1|TRBD1
CAMKGQATMNTEAFF
TGTGCCATGAAGGGACAGGCCACTATGAACACTGAAGCTTTCTTT
>.|15|TRBV5-1|TRBJ2-7|TRBD1
CASSYRQGARNEQYF
TGCGCCAGCAGTTACCGACAGGGGGCAAGGAACGAGCAGTACTTC
>.|11|TRBV10-2|TRBJ1-1|.
CATRMNTEAFF
TGCGCCACCAGGATGAACACTGAAGCTTTCTTT
>.|11|TRBV7-8|TRBJ2-1|.
CASSLATEQFF
TGTGCCAGCAGCTTAGCAACTGAGCAGTTCTTC
>.|15|TRBV5-4|TRBJ1-2|.
CASDNAVPETYGYTF
TGTGCCAGCGATAATGCCGTACCAGAGACCTATGGCTACACCTTC
>.|15|TRBV6-1|TRBJ2-7|TRBD2
CASSAGGRADHEQYF
TGTGCCAGCAGTGCCGGCGGGAGGGCCGACCACGAGCAGTACTTC
>.|14|TRBV27|TRBJ2-7|.
CASSLSADSHEQYF
TGTGCCAGCAGTTTATCAGCGGACAGCCACGAGCAGTACTTC
>.|15|TRBV6-1|TRBJ2-7|TRBD2
CASSRSGRAIYEQYF
TGTGCCAGCAGCCGTAGCGGGAGGGCCATATACGAGCAGTACTTC
>.|17|TRBV4-3|TRBJ2-6|TRBD1
CASSQKPTGEGANVLTF
TGCGCCAGCAGCCAAAAACCGACAGGGGAAGGGGCCAACGTCCTGACTTTC
>.|15|TRBV28|TRBJ2-6|.
CASSPQGSGANVLTF
TGTGCCAGCAGTCCCCAGGGCTCTGGGGCCAACGTCCTGACTTTC
>once|14|TRBV19|TRBJ1-2|.
CASSIVGSNYGYTF
TGTGCCAGTAGTATAGTAGGATCTAACTATGGCTACACCTTC